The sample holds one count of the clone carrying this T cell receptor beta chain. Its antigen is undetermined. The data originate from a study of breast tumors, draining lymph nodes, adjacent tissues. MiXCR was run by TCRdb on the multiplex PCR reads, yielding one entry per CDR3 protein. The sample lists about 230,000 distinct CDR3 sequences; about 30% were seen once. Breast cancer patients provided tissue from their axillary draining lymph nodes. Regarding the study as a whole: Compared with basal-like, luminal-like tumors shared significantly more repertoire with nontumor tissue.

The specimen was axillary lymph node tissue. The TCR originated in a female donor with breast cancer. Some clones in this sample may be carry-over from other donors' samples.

CDR3 sequence: CASSLTVARGPWGEVRKNTEAFF. In DNA form, the CDR3 reads TGTGCCAGCAGCTTAACCGTAGCCAGGGGTCCTTGGGGCGAAGTTAGGAAGAACACTGAAGCTTTCTTT. The chain is built from TRBV7-2 and TRBJ1-1; tentatively, D is TRBD1 (6 bases). The V and J ends lost 2 bases and 1 base respectively, with 35 bases between them. Germline V gene sequence: CDR1 SGHTA, CDR2 FQGNSA. This CDR3 is 23 amino acids long.